The sample holds many counts of the clone carrying this T cell receptor (beta chain). MiXCR, applied by TCRdb to the reads, yields one record per CDR3 protein. The sample includes around 250,000 distinct CDR3 sequences, approximately 17% of them seen just once. The CDR3 spans 20 residues. With 5 bases clipped from V and 4 bases from J, the junction kept 22 bases outside the gene matches. The germline V gene encodes CDR1 MDHEN and CDR2 SYDVKM. This sample is drawn from a study of T cell repertoires in cytomegalovirus infection. Study context: From public TCR beta signatures came an indication of both CMV infection and matching HLA type.

The rearrangement joins TRBV28 to TRBJ1-1; TRBD1 matches at 10 bases. The sample comprised CD8+ T cells from PBMCs. The clonotype originates from a human donor in good health (CMV status not recorded). Some clones in this sample may be carry-over from other donors' samples. The CDR3 DNA follows: TGTGCCAGCAGTCCCCAATGGATCCGGGACAGGGGATACCGTCGCACTGAAGCTTTCTTT. Translated: CASSPQWIRDRGYRRTEAFF.